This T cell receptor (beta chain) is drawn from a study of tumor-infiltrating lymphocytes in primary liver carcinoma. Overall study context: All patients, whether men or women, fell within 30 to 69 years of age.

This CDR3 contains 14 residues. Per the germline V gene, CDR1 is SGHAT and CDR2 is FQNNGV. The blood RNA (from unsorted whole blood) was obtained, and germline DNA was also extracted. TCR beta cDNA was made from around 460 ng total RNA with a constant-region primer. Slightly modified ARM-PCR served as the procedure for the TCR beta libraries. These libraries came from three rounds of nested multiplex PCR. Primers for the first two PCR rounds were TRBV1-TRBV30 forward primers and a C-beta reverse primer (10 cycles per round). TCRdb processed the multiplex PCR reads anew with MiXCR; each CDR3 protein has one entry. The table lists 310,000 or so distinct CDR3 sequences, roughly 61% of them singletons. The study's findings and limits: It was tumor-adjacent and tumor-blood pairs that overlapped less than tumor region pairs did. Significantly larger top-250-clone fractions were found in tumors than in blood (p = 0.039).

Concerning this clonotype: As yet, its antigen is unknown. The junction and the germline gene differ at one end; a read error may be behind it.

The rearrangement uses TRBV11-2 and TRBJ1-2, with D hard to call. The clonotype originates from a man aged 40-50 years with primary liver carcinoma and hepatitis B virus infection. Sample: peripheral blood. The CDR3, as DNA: TGTCCCAGCAGCCGTATCGGTGGTAACTATGGTTACACCTTC. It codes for CPSSRIGGNYGYTF.